The 14 T cell receptor beta chains below all came from one sample that was sequenced in a study of CD8+CD57+ T cells in acquired aplastic anemia. TCR beta VDJ and CDR3 were profiled, and genomic DNA was the template. MiXCR, applied by TCRdb to the reads, yields one record per CDR3 protein. The sample consists of some 120,000 distinct CDR3 sequences, about 46% of them appearing once. Sequencing was performed on sorted CD4+, CD8+, or CD8+CD57+ T cells (not recorded which) from PBMCs. These receptors were collected from a human donor in good health, serving as a control.

This chain joins TRBV6-1 and TRBJ1-2; TRBD1 might be the D (6 bases). The CDR3 is made up of 13 amino acids. Germline-derived CDR1 and CDR2 are MNHNS and SASEGT. Trimming shortened V by 11 bases and J by 7 bases, and 20 bases separated the two germline ends. The CDR3 DNA is TGTGCCTCGGTGGGGGCCTTAAATGGTGGCTACACCTTC. Its protein is CASVGALNGGYTF.

The table lists this clonotype with a count of one. CDR3 sequence (DNA): TGCAGCGTCCTGAAGGGCGGGGGGGCCCAAGAGACCCAGTACTTC. It specifies CSVLKGGGAQETQYF. V gene TRBV29-1 combines with J gene TRBJ2-5; 9 bases agree with TRBD2. V shed 6 bases, J shed 1 base, and the junction held 9 bases outside the gene matches. The V gene's germline CDR1 is SQVTM and CDR2 ANQGSEA. The CDR3 runs to 15 residues.

At least ten counts were recorded for this clonotype. The chain recombines TRBV7-2 with TRBJ1-5, with TRBD1 matching 9 bases. Looked up from germline, CDR1 is SGHTA and CDR2 is FQGNSA. The CDR3 spans 15 residues. V shed 4 bases, J shed 4 bases, and the junction held 5 bases outside the gene matches. The CDR3 is CASSSGQGRNQPQHF. CDR3 DNA: TGTGCCAGCAGCTCGGGACAGGGTAGAAATCAGCCCCAGCATTTT.

This chain uses TRBV2 with TRBJ1-1; D possibly corresponds to TRBD1 (6 bases). Trimming shortened V by 6 bases and J by 1 base, and 15 bases separated the two germline ends. Germline CDR1 reads SNHLY; CDR2 reads FYNNEI. This CDR3 comprises 15 residues. The DNA of the CDR3 is TGTGCCAGCAGCCAAAACTTGGGGGCGAACACTGAAGCTTTCTTT. Translated, it gives CASSQNLGANTEAFF. Based on the CDR3 plus reference TRBV2 and TRBJ1-1, the full variable domain is EPEVTQTPSHQVTQMGQEVILRCVPISNHLYFYWYRQILGQKVEFLVSFYNNEISEKSEIFDDQFSVERPDGSNFTLKIRSTKLEDSAMYFCASSQNLGANTEAFFGQGTRLTVV.

In its sample, this clonotype was seen many times. The chain carries TRBV25-1 and TRBJ2-3, with a possible D match to TRBD1 (6 bases). Trimming removed 2 bases at V and 6 bases at J, with 24 bases between. This CDR3 is 18 amino acids long. Germline V gene lookup returns CDR1 MGHDK and CDR2 SYGVNS. The CDR3 sequence: CASSEPLKGVPLGDTQYF. The CDR3 nucleotides read TGTGCCAGCAGTGAACCTTTAAAGGGGGTACCCTTGGGGGATACGCAGTATTTT. Using reference TRBV25-1 and TRBJ2-3 for the parts outside the CDR3, the full variable domain is EADIYQTPRYLVIGTGKKITLECSQTMGHDKMYWYQQDPGMELHLIHYSYGVNSTEKGDLSSESTVSRIRTEHFPLTLESARPSHTSQYLCASSEPLKGVPLGDTQYFGPGTRLTVL.

This clonotype appeared a few times. The chain has TRBV29-1 and TRBJ2-7; TRBD2 matches at 15 bases. The V and J ends lost 4 bases and 1 base, in that order; junction bases with no gene match: 2. Germline lookup yields CDR1 SQVTM and CDR2 ANQGSEA. This CDR3 has 15 residues. The CDR3 DNA follows: TGCAGCGTTGGAGGACTAGCGGGAGGGTCCTACGAGCAGTACTTC. This sequence encodes CSVGGLAGGSYEQYF.

V usage is TRBV15 and J usage is TRBJ1-3; D unresolved. The CDR3 is 16 residues long. Germline lookup yields CDR1 LNHNV and CDR2 YYDKDF (reference sequence). V lost 4 bases to trimming and J lost 0 bases, with 13 bases between them. CDR3 sequence reads: CATSKRAADSGNTIYF. CDR3 bases: TGTGCCACCAGCAAAAGGGCCGCTGACTCTGGAAACACCATATATTTT.

V usage is TRBV10-1 and J usage is TRBJ2-3; D possibly corresponds to TRBD1 (5 bases). Germline V gene sequence: CDR1 WNHNN, CDR2 SYGVQD (reference sequence). V dropped 6 bases and J dropped 3 bases, with 10 bases sitting between them. CDR3 length: 13 amino acids. In nucleotides, the CDR3 is TGCGCCAGCAGATTGACAGAGACAGATACGCAGTATTTT. Its protein product is CASRLTETDTQYF.

The chain carries TRBV29-1 and TRBJ1-2; TRBD1 agrees at 7 bases. J gave up 4 bases and V 4 bases, and 9 bases lay outside the gene matches. There are 14 residues in the CDR3. Germline V CDR1 and CDR2: SQVTM, ANQGSEA. CDR3 sequence: CSVAGQASLYGYTF. The DNA of the CDR3 is TGCAGCGTTGCAGGACAGGCCTCTCTCTATGGCTACACCTTC.

In its sample, this clonotype was seen once. CDR3: CSAKIGPEAFF. The CDR3 region has the DNA TGCAGTGCTAAAATTGGGCCCGAAGCTTTCTTT. This sequence joins TRBV20-1 and TRBJ1-1; no definite D call. This CDR3 has 11 amino acids. Deletions cut 4 bases from V and 8 bases from J, with 11 bases between. The germline gives CDR1 DFQATT, CDR2 SNEGSKA (reference sequence).

This clonotype has at least ten counts. The CDR3 DNA follows: TGTGCCACCAGTGATTTTGGGGACAGGGCGAGTGGAAACACCATATATTTT. Protein sequence: CATSDFGDRASGNTIYF. V and J are TRBV24-1 and TRBJ1-3; the match to TRBD1 covers 9 bases. CDR1 KGHDR and CDR2 SFDVKD come from the germline V gene. The CDR3 runs to 17 residues. The J segment lost 3 bases and the V segment lost 1 base, leaving 6 bases of the junction unmatched.

This clonotype was recorded a few times. This chain connects TRBV27 to TRBJ1-1; D perhaps matches TRBD1 (6 bases). CDR1 is MNHEY and CDR2 is SMNVEV in the germline V gene (reference sequence). This CDR3 has 16 amino acids. Trimming cost V 2 bases and J 0 bases, with 13 bases left between them. The CDR3 is CASSLIQGLMNTEAFF. The CDR3 bases are TGTGCCAGCAGTTTAATACAGGGACTTATGAACACTGAAGCTTTCTTT.

This clonotype was seen more than once but under ten times. The J gene is TRBJ2-3, the V gene TRBV19, with a weak D call TRBD1 (5 bases). CDR1 and CDR2 (germline): LNHDA, SQIVND (reference sequence). Trimming shortened V by 5 bases and J by 3 bases, and 9 bases separated the two germline ends. CDR3 length: 13 residues. This chain's CDR3 is CASSSQGTDTQYF. The DNA for the CDR3 is TGTGCCAGTAGTTCCCAGGGAACAGATACGCAGTATTTT.

The table lists this clonotype with many counts. This chain uses TRBV10-3 with TRBJ2-1, with 8 bases that match TRBD2. CDR1 is ENHRY, CDR2 SYGVKD, per germline. The CDR3 is 14 amino acids. V shed 10 bases and J 7 bases; nucleotides not matched to a gene: 12. The CDR3 region has the DNA TGTGCCACTCACGCCGGGACTAGATATAATGAGCAGTTCTTC. Its translation: CATHAGTRYNEQFF.